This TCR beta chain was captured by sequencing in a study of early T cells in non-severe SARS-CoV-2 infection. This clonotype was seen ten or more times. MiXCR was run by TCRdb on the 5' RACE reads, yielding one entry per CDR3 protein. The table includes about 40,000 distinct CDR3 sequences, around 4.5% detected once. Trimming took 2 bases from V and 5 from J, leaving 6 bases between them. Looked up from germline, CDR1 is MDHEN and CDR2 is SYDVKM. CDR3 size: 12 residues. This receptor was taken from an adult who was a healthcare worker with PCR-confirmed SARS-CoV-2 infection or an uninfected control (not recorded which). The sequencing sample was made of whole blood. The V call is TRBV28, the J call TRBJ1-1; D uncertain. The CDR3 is CASSLIGTEAFF. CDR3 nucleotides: TGTGCCAGCAGTTTAATAGGTACTGAAGCTTTCTTT.